The source of this T cell receptor (beta chain) is a study of blood T cell repertoires in COVID-19. This clone turned up a few times. V gave up 5 bases and J gave up 0 bases, with 4 bases separating them. This CDR3 comprises 12 residues. Only in-frame clones appear in the TCRdb table, and some are missing; sequencing was by immunoSEQ multiplex PCR. The sample contains under 75,000 clones, around 86% of which appear only once. This sequence was found in a man younger than 40 with acute or convalescent COVID-19. The rearrangement links TRBV12-3 or TRBV12-4 to TRBJ1-1; D unresolved. Sequencing was carried out using peripheral blood. The CDR3: CASSDLNTEAFF. CDR3 bases: TGTGCCAGCAGTGACTTGAACACTGAAGCTTTCTTT.